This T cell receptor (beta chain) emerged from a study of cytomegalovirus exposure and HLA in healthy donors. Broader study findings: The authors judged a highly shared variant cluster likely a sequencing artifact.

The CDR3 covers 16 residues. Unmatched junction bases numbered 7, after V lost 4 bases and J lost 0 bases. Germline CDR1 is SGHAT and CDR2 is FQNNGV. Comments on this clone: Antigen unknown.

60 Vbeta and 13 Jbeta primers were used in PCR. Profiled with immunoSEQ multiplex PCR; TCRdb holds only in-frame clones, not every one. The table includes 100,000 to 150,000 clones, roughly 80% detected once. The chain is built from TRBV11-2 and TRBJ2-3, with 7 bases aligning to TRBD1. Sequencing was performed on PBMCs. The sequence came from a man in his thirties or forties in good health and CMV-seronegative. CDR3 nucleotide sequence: TGTGCCAGCAGCTCAATACGACAGGGTAGCACAGATACGCAGTATTTT. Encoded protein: CASSSIRQGSTDTQYF.